This T cell receptor beta chain was sequenced during a study of cytomegalovirus exposure and HLA in healthy donors. General study findings and limits: TCR beta chains numbering some 160 were designated cytomegalovirus-associated.

In germline, CDR1 is SGHNT, CDR2 YYREEE (reference sequence). Trimming took off 1 base at V and 4 bases at J, with 6 bases between the two ends. The CDR3 covers 12 residues. To note about this clone: Its target is not known. Other nucleotide sequences in the sample specify the same CDR3.

Assay: immunoSEQ multiplex PCR; the TCRdb copy retains only in-frame clones and omits some. The sample consists of tens of thousands of clones, over 85% of them appearing once. The V gene is TRBV5-4, the J gene TRBJ2-7, with D possibly TRBD1 on 5 matching bases. Sequencing was performed on PBMCs. This TCR derives from a woman aged 25 to 39 in good health and CMV-seronegative. CDR3 protein: CASSLRGYEQYF. The CDR3 DNA reads as TGTGCCAGCAGCTTGAGGGGTTACGAGCAGTACTTC.